This TCR beta chain was profiled in a study of blood T cell repertoires in COVID-19. TCRdb's copy holds only in-frame clones and misses some; the assay was immunoSEQ multiplex PCR. The profile shows under 500,000 clones, approximately 92% of them singletons. V dropped 5 bases and J dropped 7 bases, with 21 bases sitting between them. Germline CDR1 and CDR2: SGHTA and FQGTGA. CDR3 size: 16 residues. The sequenced material came from PBMCs or T cells enriched from blood (not recorded which). The chain has TRBV7-3 and TRBJ2-1; tentative D call: TRBD2 (6 bases). The receptor was isolated from a young man who had recovered from COVID-19. In DNA form, the CDR3 reads TGTGCCAGCAGCCCCAGCGGGCAACCCAGTCGTAATGAGCAGTTCTTC. Translating it yields CASSPSGQPSRNEQFF.